The 16 T cell receptor beta chains in this list originate from one sample, sequenced in a study of Graves' ophthalmopathy and Graves' hyperthyroidism. Amplified material comprised TCR beta CDR3 regions derived from RNA transcripts. HTBI primers primed a first-round RT-PCR, and a second-round multiplex PCR followed. TCRdb processed the multiplex PCR reads anew with MiXCR; each CDR3 protein has one entry. The table includes around 1,000,000 distinct CDR3 sequences, about 40% detected once. Sequenced: peripheral blood or thyroid tissue (not recorded which). The receptors stem from an adult man with Graves' hyperthyroidism.

This clonotype has just a few counts. This chain uses TRBV6-2 or TRBV6-3 with TRBJ2-2; D is unresolved. Germline V gene sequence: CDR1 MNHEY, CDR2 SVGEGT. CDR3 length equals 13 residues. V shed 8 bases and J shed 4 bases, with 11 bases lying between them. The CDR3 loop is CASRFYSTGELFF. CDR3 DNA: TGTGCCAGCCGGTTTTACAGCACCGGGGAGCTGTTTTTT.

CDR3 bases: TGTGCCACCAGCAGAGATCTTAACGCAGATACGCAGTATTTT. Protein: CATSRDLNADTQYF. J is TRBJ2-3 and V is TRBV15, with D unresolved. CDR3 length: 14 amino acids. The V gene lost 0 bases and the J gene lost 4 bases, with 8 bases spanning the gap. The germline CDR1 and CDR2 sequences are LNHNV and YYDKDF (reference sequence).

This clonotype was seen a handful of times. The chain uses TRBV5-1 and TRBJ2-5; D may be TRBD2 (6 bases). CDR1 and CDR2 from the germline V gene are SGHRS and YFSETQ. The CDR3 sequence is 16 residues long. V shed 0 bases and J shed 2 bases, with 14 bases lying between them. CDR3 region: CASSLGVVSGQETQYF. CDR3 sequence (DNA): TGCGCCAGCAGCTTGGGGGTCGTAAGCGGGCAAGAGACCCAGTACTTC.

This clonotype was observed a handful of times. CDR3 sequence: CASSSLESSGNTIYF. CDR3 nucleotide sequence: TGTGCCAGCAGCTCCCTAGAGAGCTCTGGAAACACCATATATTTT. This rearrangement joins TRBV7-6 to TRBJ1-3; no reliable D call. The CDR3 has 15 amino acids. The germline V gene encodes CDR1 SGHVS and CDR2 FNYEAQ. V lost 4 bases to trimming and J lost 0 bases, with 10 bases between them.

In this sample, this clonotype turned up many times. The chain is built from TRBV29-1 and TRBJ2-2; a weak D match, TRBD1 (6 bases). The V gene lost 2 bases and the J gene lost 5 bases, with 12 bases spanning the gap. The CDR3 extends over 14 amino acids. Per the germline V gene, CDR1 is SQVTM and CDR2 is ANQGSEA. CDR3 loop: CSVEPNQGTGELFF. DNA of the CDR3: TGCAGCGTTGAACCGAATCAGGGGACCGGGGAGCTGTTTTTT.

For this clonotype: This may stem from a read error, because a much larger clone lies one nucleotide away. The rearrangement joins TRBV10-3 to TRBJ1-6; D is possibly TRBD1 (5 bases). Germline V lookup: CDR1 ENHRY, CDR2 SYGVKD. The CDR3 covers 16 residues. The ends were cut back, 5 bases at V and 9 bases at J, with 20 bases in the middle. The CDR3 protein is CAISQPPGGVGSPLHF. Here the CDR3 DNA reads TGTGCCATCAGTCAGCCGCCGGGGGGTGTTGGTTCACCCCTCCACTTT.

The chain uses TRBV7-9 and TRBJ2-7; D gene ambiguous. The CDR3 covers 12 residues. V was trimmed by 4 bases and J by 6 bases, leaving 10 bases between them. Germline V gene data show CDR1 as SEHNR and CDR2 as FQNEAQ (reference sequence). CDR3 in amino acids: CASSSQRTEQYF. For the CDR3, the DNA is TGTGCCAGCAGCTCGCAGAGGACCGAGCAGTACTTC.

This clonotype occurred a few times. The chain employs TRBV28 and TRBJ2-5; D ambiguous. This CDR3 is 12 amino acids long. Germline CDR1 is MDHEN and CDR2 is SYDVKM. V was shortened by 8 bases and J by 0 bases, with 7 bases between the two germline ends. In nucleotides, the CDR3 is TGTGCCAGCCGGATAGACCAAGAGACCCAGTACTTC. This sequence encodes CASRIDQETQYF.

This clonotype was seen at least ten times. CDR3 nucleotides: TGTGCCAGCGGGCAGGGGTACCAAGAGACCCAGTACTTC. It yields the protein CASGQGYQETQYF. The chain uses TRBV11-2 and TRBJ2-5, with D possibly TRBD1 on 6 matching bases. The CDR3 is 13 residues long. The germline gives CDR1 SGHAT, CDR2 FQNNGV. The ends were cut back, 8 bases at V and 0 bases at J, with 10 bases in the middle. The variable domain in full, with the rest retrieved from reference TRBV11-2 and TRBJ2-5, is EAGVAQSPRYKIIEKRQSVAFWCNPISGHATLYWYQQILGQGPKLLIQFQNNGVVDDSQLPKDRFSAERLKGVDSTLKIQPAKLEDSAVYLCASGQGYQETQYFGPGTRLLVL.

A note on this clonotype: One base away lies a much larger clone, so this may be a sequencing read error. The CDR3 nucleotides read TGTGCCAGCAACCTCGGGACAGGGGAGGCGGAGACCCAGTACTTC. It yields the protein CASNLGTGEAETQYF. The V gene is TRBV7-2, the J gene TRBJ2-5; TRBD1 agrees at 10 bases. Unmatched junction bases numbered 10, after V lost 7 bases and J lost 5 bases. CDR1 is SGHTA, CDR2 FQGNSA, per germline. The CDR3 consists of 15 residues. Filled out from reference TRBV7-2 and TRBJ2-5, the complete variable domain reads GAGVSQSPSNKVTEKGKDVELRCDPISGHTALYWYRQSLGQGLEFLIYFQGNSAPDKSGLPSDRFSAERTGGSVSTLTIQRTQQEDSAVYLCASNLGTGEAETQYFGPGTRLLVL.

As concerns this clonotype: At one end the junction does not follow the germline gene, possibly because of a read error. The V and J genes are TRBV7-8 and TRBJ1-5, with D uncertain. The CDR3 length is 15 residues. Germline CDR1 SGHVS, CDR2 FQNEAQ. This chain's CDR3 is CTSSPIDGKNQPQHF. The CDR3 nucleotides read TGTACCAGCTCACCTATCGACGGTAAGAATCAGCCCCAGCATTTT.

On this clonotype: One junction end does not reproduce the germline sequence, and a read error may be involved. The CDR3 protein is CASSLWGEAF. The CDR3 coding sequence is TGTGCCAGCAGCTTATGGGGCGAAGCTTTC. This chain joins TRBV7-2 and TRBJ2-6; D perhaps matches TRBD1 (5 bases). The CDR3 loop spans 10 amino acids. Looked up from germline, CDR1 is SGHTA and CDR2 is FQGNSA.

This clonotype has only a few counts. This chain uses TRBV7-2 with TRBJ1-2, with D tentatively TRBD1 (5 bases). Germline loops: CDR1 SGHTA, CDR2 FQGNSA. The CDR3 contains 19 residues. V was clipped by 5 bases and J by 8 bases, with 33 bases between them. The CDR3 is CASSPRTSGPIGGDGGYTF. The DNA for the CDR3 is TGTGCCAGCAGCCCTCGGACTAGCGGACCTATAGGAGGGGACGGAGGCTACACCTTC.

This clonotype was seen repeatedly, ten times or more. V and J are TRBV29-1 and TRBJ2-7; 9 bases agree with TRBD1. CDR1 is SQVTM, CDR2 ANQGSEA, per germline. The V and J ends lost 4 bases and 6 bases, in that order; junction bases with no gene match: 10. CDR3 length equals 14 residues. This CDR3 is CSVGSRTGVFEQYF. The CDR3 region has the DNA TGCAGCGTTGGCTCCCGGACAGGGGTCTTCGAGCAGTACTTC.

This clonotype has a handful of counts. The chain joins TRBV4-1 to TRBJ2-7; no definite D call. V was shortened by 0 bases and J by 3 bases, with 12 bases between the two germline ends. There are 15 residues in the CDR3. Germline CDR1 and CDR2: MGHRA and YSYEKL. CDR3 coding DNA: TGCGCCAGCAGCCAAGATTTCATAATGGGCTACGAGCAGTACTTC. The encoded protein is CASSQDFIMGYEQYF.

Of note for this clonotype: An end of the junction differs from the germline gene, which may be a read error. The rearrangement joins TRBV10-3 to TRBJ2-7; D is perhaps TRBD1 or TRBD2 (6 bases each). The CDR3 has 15 residues. The germline V gene has CDR1 ENHRY and CDR2 SYGVKD. In nucleotides, the CDR3 is TGTGCCAGCAGTTTAACCGCCGGGGGCCTACGACGATTGAACTTC. It specifies CASSLTAGGLRRLNF.